This T cell receptor beta chain is drawn from a study of shared clonotypes between healthy human individuals. Study-level points and caveats: How much donors shared clonotypes was expected to be affected by sequencing depth. Naive CD4 clonotypes were shared across a handful of donors at about 5%.

The germline gives CDR1 SGDLS, CDR2 YYNGEE. The ends were cut back, 4 bases at V and 5 bases at J, with 12 bases in the middle. The CDR3 sequence is 13 residues long. Concerning this clone itself: Antigen specificity is unknown. In the same sample, other DNA sequences code for this CDR3.

Using immunoSEQ multiplex PCR, the repertoire was profiled, and TCRdb retains in-frame clones only, with some absent. The sample lists around 990,000 clones; about 80% were seen once. This receptor was identified in a young man in good health. Some clones in this sample may be carry-over from other donors' samples. Sequenced material: memory CD4+ T cells from PBMCs. Subset meaning: CD45RA-negative fraction. V usage is TRBV9 and J usage is TRBJ2-5; D is perhaps TRBD2 (6 bases). CDR3 DNA sequence: TGTGCCAGCAGCCCCCGACTAGGGGAGACCCAGTACTTC. This gives the protein CASSPRLGETQYF.